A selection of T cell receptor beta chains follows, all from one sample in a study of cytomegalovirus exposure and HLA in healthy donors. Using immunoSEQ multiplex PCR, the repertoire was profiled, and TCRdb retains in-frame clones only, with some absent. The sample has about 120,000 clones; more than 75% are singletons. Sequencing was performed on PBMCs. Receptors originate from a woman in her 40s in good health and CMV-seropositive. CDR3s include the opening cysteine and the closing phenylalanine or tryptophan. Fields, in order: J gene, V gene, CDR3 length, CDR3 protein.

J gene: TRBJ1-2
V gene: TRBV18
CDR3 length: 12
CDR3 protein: CASSPPTDGYTF

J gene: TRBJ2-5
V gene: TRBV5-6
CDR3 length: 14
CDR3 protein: CASSTEYLQETQYF

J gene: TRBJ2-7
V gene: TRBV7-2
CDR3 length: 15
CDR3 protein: CASSLLGQGSYEQYF

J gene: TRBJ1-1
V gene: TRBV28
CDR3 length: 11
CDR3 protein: CASTVGGEAFF

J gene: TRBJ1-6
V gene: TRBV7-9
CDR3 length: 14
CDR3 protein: CASSLVGGNSPLHF

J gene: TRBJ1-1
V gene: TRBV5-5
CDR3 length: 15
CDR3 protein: CASSLIGQGGTEAFF

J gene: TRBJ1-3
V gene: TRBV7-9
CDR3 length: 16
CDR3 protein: CASSNGQGISGNTIYF

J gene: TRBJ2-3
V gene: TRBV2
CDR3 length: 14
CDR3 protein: CASSELGAVDTQYF

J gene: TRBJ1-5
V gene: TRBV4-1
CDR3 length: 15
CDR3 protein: CASSQPKRGNQPQHF

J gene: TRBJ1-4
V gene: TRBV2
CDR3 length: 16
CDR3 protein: CASSLNPGQLNEKLFF

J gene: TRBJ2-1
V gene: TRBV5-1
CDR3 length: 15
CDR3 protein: CASSSGTGANNEQFF

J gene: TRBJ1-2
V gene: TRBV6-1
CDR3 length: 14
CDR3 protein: CASRLSQGPYGYTF

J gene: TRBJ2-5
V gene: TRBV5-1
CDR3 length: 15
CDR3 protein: CASSPPGQVQETQYF

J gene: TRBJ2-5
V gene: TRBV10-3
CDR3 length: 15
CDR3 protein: CAIRGQGAMGGPQYF

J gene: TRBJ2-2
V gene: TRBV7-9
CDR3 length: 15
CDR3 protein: CASTASGGATGELFF

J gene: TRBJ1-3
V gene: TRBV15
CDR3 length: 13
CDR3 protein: CATSVVSGNTIYF

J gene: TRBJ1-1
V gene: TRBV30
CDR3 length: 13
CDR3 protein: CAWSYRAGTEAFF

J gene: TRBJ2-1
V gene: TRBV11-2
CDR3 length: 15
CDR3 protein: CASSLVAGTNNEQFF

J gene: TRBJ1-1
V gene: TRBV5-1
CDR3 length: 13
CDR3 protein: CASSFTVNTEAFF

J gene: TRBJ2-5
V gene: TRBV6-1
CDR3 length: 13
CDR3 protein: CASGDRVLETQYF

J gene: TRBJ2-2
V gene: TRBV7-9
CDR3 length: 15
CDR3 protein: CASSLAQGNTGELFF

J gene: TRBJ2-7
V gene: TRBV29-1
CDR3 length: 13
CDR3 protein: CSVRAGGVSEQYF

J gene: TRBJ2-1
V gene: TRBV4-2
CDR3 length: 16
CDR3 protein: CASSQDPSGGYNEQFF

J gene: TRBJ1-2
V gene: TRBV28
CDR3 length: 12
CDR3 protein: CASSWQGYGYTF

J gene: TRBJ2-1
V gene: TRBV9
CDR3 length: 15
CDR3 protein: CASSYTSGGPNEQFF